The rows below give T cell receptor beta chains drawn from one sample of a study of T cells in Graves' hyperthyroidism and ophthalmopathy. TCRdb reprocessed the multiplex PCR reads via MiXCR and lists one record per CDR3 protein. This table has 310,000 or so distinct CDR3 sequences, 15% to 20% appearing once. Sequenced sample: blood. These receptors all come from a woman aged 60-75 years with Graves' ophthalmopathy. The CDR3 runs from the conserved cysteine through the conserved F or W. The order of the fields is CDR3 protein, CDR3 DNA, D gene, V gene, clone size, J gene. D genes are given only for firm matches. Clone size appears in some rows only: once, few, many, or a class for an expanded clone.

CASSISTSGHNEQFF	TGTGCCAGTAGTATTTCGACTAGCGGCCACAATGAGCAGTTCTTC	TRBD2	TRBV19	-	TRBJ2-1
CASMAGGRAHQPQHF	TGTGCCAGCATGGCGGGGGGACGGGCGCATCAGCCCCAGCATTTT	-	TRBV6-1	few	TRBJ1-5
CASSYFGATYEQYF	TGTGCCAGCAGTTACTTCGGGGCAACCTACGAGCAGTACTTC	-	TRBV6-2/TRBV6-3	few	TRBJ2-7
CSAPRPGQGITQYF	TGCAGTGCTCCCCGACCGGGACAGGGGATCACCCAGTACTTC	TRBD1	TRBV20-1	few	TRBJ2-5
CASSLVAATNEKLFF	TGCGCCAGCAGCTTGGTGGCCGCAACTAATGAAAAACTGTTTTTT	-	TRBV5-1	many	TRBJ1-4
CASSPWGVASTDTQYF	TGTGCCAGCTCACCATGGGGGGTAGCTAGCACAGATACGCAGTATTTT	-	TRBV18	few	TRBJ2-3
CASSPRVGGTQYF	TGTGCCAGCAGCCCCAGGGTAGGCGGGACCCAGTACTTC	-	TRBV28	many	TRBJ2-5
CASRQFMNTEAFF	TGTGCCAGCCGACAGTTCATGAACACTGAAGCTTTCTTT	-	TRBV6-1	few	TRBJ1-1
CSVRRSSYEQYF	TGCAGTGTAAGGAGGAGCTCCTACGAGCAGTACTTC	-	TRBV20-1	many	TRBJ2-7
CASSSSGTSYGYTF	TGTGCCAGCAGCTCCTCAGGTACAAGCTATGGCTACACCTTC	-	TRBV7-2	many	TRBJ1-2
CSAEDRAGEKLFF	TGCAGTGCCGAGGACAGGGCGGGTGAAAAACTGTTTTTT	TRBD1	TRBV20-1	many	TRBJ1-4
CASSFQRMDEQYF	TGTGCCAGCAGCTTCCAGAGAATGGACGAGCAGTACTTC	-	TRBV7-2	many	TRBJ2-7
CASSRQTELNEQFF	TGTGCCAGCAGCCGCCAGACCGAACTCAATGAGCAGTTCTTC	-	TRBV5-8	many	TRBJ2-1
CASSGTGGETQYF	TGTGCCAGTAGTGGAACAGGGGGAGAGACCCAGTACTTC	TRBD1	TRBV19	-	TRBJ2-5
CASSLAGGVGTQYF	TGTGCCAGCAGCCTCGCAGGGGGGGTGGGGACCCAGTACTTC	-	TRBV11-3	many	TRBJ2-5
CASSQGRDRGRVNTEAFF	TGTGCCAGCAGCCAAGGACGCGACAGGGGTCGAGTGAACACTGAAGCTTTCTTT	TRBD1	TRBV14	-	TRBJ1-1
CASSQERGWRQPQHF	TGTGCCAGCAGCCAGGAAAGAGGTTGGCGTCAGCCCCAGCATTTT	-	TRBV4-2	-	TRBJ1-5
CASSRTDWTGGPTGELFF	TGTGCCAGCAGCCGGACTGATTGGACAGGGGGCCCCACCGGGGAGCTGTTTTTT	TRBD1	TRBV7-8	many	TRBJ2-2
CSASEGWGNTIYF	TGCAGTGCTAGTGAGGGGTGGGGAAACACCATATATTTT	-	TRBV20-1	many	TRBJ1-3
CASSYSYGSENTEAFF	TGTGCCAGCAGTTACTCGTATGGGAGCGAAAACACTGAAGCTTTCTTT	-	TRBV6-2/TRBV6-3	many	TRBJ1-1
CAIKDVGGISTDTQYF	TGTGCCATCAAGGATGTGGGCGGGATCAGCACAGATACGCAGTATTTT	-	TRBV10-3	few	TRBJ2-3
CASSRDRGEETQYF	TGTGCCAGCAGTCGGGACAGGGGCGAAGAGACCCAGTACTTC	TRBD1	TRBV7-2	many	TRBJ2-5
CASTLARGGGYTF	TGTGCCAGCACCCTCGCCAGGGGGGGTGGCTACACCTTC	TRBD1	TRBV6-1	-	TRBJ1-2
CASRFQGWDEKLFF	TGTGCCAGCAGGTTTCAGGGCTGGGATGAAAAACTGTTTTTT	-	TRBV27	-	TRBJ1-4
CASSQRTGGGYTF	TGCGCCAGCAGCCAGAGGACAGGTGGGGGCTACACCTTC	TRBD1	TRBV4-3	-	TRBJ1-2
CASSLAQGSSYNSPLHF	TGTGCCAGCAGCTTAGCGCAGGGGAGCTCCTATAATTCACCCCTCCACTTT	-	TRBV7-9	many	TRBJ1-6
CASSSPGREEKLFF	TGTGCCAGCAGTTCTCCCGGTCGGGAAGAAAAACTGTTTTTT	-	TRBV27	-	TRBJ1-4
CASSVRQDRSYNEQFF	TGTGCCAGCAGCGTACGACAGGACCGCTCCTACAATGAGCAGTTCTTC	-	TRBV11-2	many	TRBJ2-1
CASSFQRHLTGELFF	TGCGCCAGCAGCTTTCAGCGGCACTTGACCGGGGAGCTGTTTTTT	-	TRBV5-1	many	TRBJ2-2
CASSPREEQYF	TGTGCCAGCAGTCCCCGGGAGGAGCAGTACTTC	-	TRBV28	-	TRBJ2-7
CASSLSATGTSGNEQFF	TGTGCCAGCAGCTTATCCGCAACCGGGACTAGCGGCAATGAGCAGTTCTTC	TRBD2	TRBV7-2	-	TRBJ2-1
CASSQGTGSNYGYTF	TGCGCCAGCAGCCAAGGGACAGGGTCTAACTATGGCTACACCTTC	TRBD1	TRBV4-3	-	TRBJ1-2
CSARDSGSNQPQHF	TGCAGTGCTAGAGATTCAGGGAGCAATCAGCCCCAGCATTTT	-	TRBV20-1	-	TRBJ1-5
CASSFGSPAGGSYTGELFF	TGTGCCAGCAGCTTTGGGAGTCCAGCGGGAGGGTCTTACACCGGGGAGCTGTTTTTT	TRBD2	TRBV5-4	-	TRBJ2-2
CASSQTGGAATNEKLFF	TGCGCCAGCAGCCAAACAGGGGGCGCGGCAACTAATGAAAAACTGTTTTTT	TRBD1	TRBV4-3	-	TRBJ1-4